These 22 T cell receptor beta chains were sequenced from one sample in a study of cytomegalovirus exposure and HLA in healthy donors. PCR used 60 Vbeta primers and 13 Jbeta primers. Measured with immunoSEQ multiplex PCR; TCRdb has only the in-frame clones, and not every one. Altogether 100,000 or so clones are present, around 60% being singletons, with the ten largest covering about 4.4%. The source material was PBMCs. Source of these receptors: a human donor in good health.

The sample holds a few counts of this clone. This sequence joins TRBV5-1 and TRBJ2-3; 9 bases are shared with TRBD2. With 0 bases clipped from V and 0 bases from J, the junction kept 8 bases outside the gene matches. CDR1 is SGHRS, CDR2 YFSETQ, per germline. The CDR3 contains 18 residues. The CDR3 protein is CASSLAVAGVRSTDTQYF. CDR3 coding DNA: TGCGCCAGCAGCTTGGCCGTAGCGGGAGTACGAAGCACAGATACGCAGTATTTT.

The chain links TRBV9 to TRBJ2-2; TRBD1 matches at 8 bases. The CDR3 consists of 15 residues. Germline assignment: CDR1 SGDLS and CDR2 YYNGEE. The J segment lost 2 bases and the V segment lost 2 bases, leaving 2 bases of the junction unmatched. The CDR3 sequence: CASSVRGRNTGELFF. The DNA for the CDR3 is TGTGCCAGCAGCGTCAGGGGGCGAAACACCGGGGAGCTGTTTTTT. Filled out from reference TRBV9 and TRBJ2-2, the complete variable domain reads DSGVTQTPKHLITATGQRVTLRCSPRSGDLSVYWYQQSLDQGLQFLIQYYNGEERAKGNILERFSAQQFPDLHSELNLSSLELGDSALYFCASSVRGRNTGELFFGEGSRLTVL.

The rearrangement uses TRBV5-1 and TRBJ2-7; possibly TRBD1 for D (5 bases). The CDR3 is 14 residues long. Germline V gene sequence: CDR1 SGHRS, CDR2 YFSETQ. The germline V and J ends were trimmed by 5 bases and 0 bases, with 12 bases remaining between them. The CDR3 sequence is CASRRQTSSYEQYF. CDR3 bases: TGCGCCAGCAGGAGACAGACGAGCTCCTACGAGCAGTACTTC.

This clone was counted between two and nine times. The CDR3 region has the DNA TGTGCCAGCAAAGCAGGCCTCTATAGCAATCAGCCCCAGCATTTT. The encoded protein is CASKAGLYSNQPQHF. The V and J genes are TRBV27 and TRBJ1-5; D remains ambiguous. V lost 7 bases and J lost 0, with 13 bases in between. This CDR3 comprises 15 residues. Looked up from germline, CDR1 is MNHEY and CDR2 is SMNVEV (reference sequence).

CDR3 in amino acids: CASSPIGLADGELFF. The CDR3 DNA follows: TGTGCCAGCAGCCCCATAGGACTAGCGGACGGGGAGCTGTTTTTT. This rearrangement joins TRBV7-3 to TRBJ2-2; TRBD2 agrees at 10 bases. The V gene's germline CDR1 is SGHTA and CDR2 FQGTGA. The CDR3 covers 15 residues. V was clipped by 5 bases and J by 7 bases; unmatched bases: 7. Full variable domain (remainder filled in from reference TRBV7-3 and TRBJ2-2): GAGVSQTPSNKVTEKGKYVELRCDPISGHTALYWYRQSLGQGPEFLIYFQGTGAADDSGLPNDRFFAVRPEGSVSTLKIQRTERGDSAVYLCASSPIGLADGELFFGEGSRLTVL.

The V gene is TRBV27, the J gene TRBJ2-7; a possible D gene is TRBD2 (6 bases). Trimming pared 2 bases from V and 2 bases from J, leaving 13 bases between. The CDR3 length is 15 residues. CDR1 and CDR2 (germline): MNHEY, SMNVEV (reference sequence). The CDR3 nucleotides are TGTGCCAGCAGTTTAATAGCGGATTCAACCTACGAGCAGTACTTC. Encoded protein: CASSLIADSTYEQYF.

This chain connects TRBV29-1 to TRBJ2-7; 8 bases align to TRBD1. CDR1 and CDR2 from the germline V gene are SQVTM and ANQGSEA. This CDR3 contains 12 residues. Trimming removed 4 bases from V and 3 bases from J; junction bases left unmatched: 2. The CDR3 here is CSVGDRGYEQYF. CDR3 nucleotide sequence: TGCAGCGTTGGCGACAGGGGCTACGAGCAGTACTTC.

The table lists this clone with a few counts. The rearrangement uses TRBV5-1 and TRBJ2-1; 9 nucleotides match TRBD2. V was clipped by 5 bases and J by 1 base; unmatched bases: 4. Per the germline V gene, CDR1 is SGHRS and CDR2 is YFSETQ. The CDR3 has 15 residues. The CDR3 region is CASRYLAGSYNEQFF. CDR3 nucleotides: TGCGCCAGCAGGTACCTAGCGGGGTCCTACAATGAGCAGTTCTTC.

This chain connects TRBV5-1 to TRBJ2-7; the D gene is possibly TRBD2 (6 bases). Germline V lookup: CDR1 SGHRS, CDR2 YFSETQ. This CDR3 is 14 amino acids long. V was shortened by 0 bases and J by 3 bases, with 10 bases between the two germline ends. CDR3 nucleotides: TGCGCCAGCAGCTTGGCCCCGGGGGACTACGAGCAGTACTTC. Residues: CASSLAPGDYEQYF.

This clone was detected only once. The chain recombines TRBV27 with TRBJ2-6, with TRBD2 identical over 14 bases. After removal of 8 bases from V and 3 bases from J, the junction contained 0 bases not matched to a gene. The CDR3 length is 15 residues. Per the germline V gene, CDR1 is MNHEY and CDR2 is SMNVEV (reference sequence). The CDR3 reads CASGLAGGGANVLTF. DNA for the CDR3: TGTGCCAGCGGACTAGCGGGAGGTGGGGCCAACGTCCTGACTTTC.

The rearrangement uses TRBV27 and TRBJ1-1; D might be TRBD1 (6 bases). This CDR3 region has 15 residues. The V and J ends lost 2 bases and 4 bases respectively, with 14 bases between them. Germline CDR1 MNHEY, CDR2 SMNVEV (reference sequence). The CDR3 DNA is TGTGCCAGCAGTTTACTGCGGGGGGCTGGCACTGAAGCTTTCTTT. This gives the protein CASSLLRGAGTEAFF.

This clone was seen just once. V and J are TRBV28 and TRBJ1-5, with D perhaps TRBD1 (6 bases). The germline CDR1 and CDR2 sequences are MDHEN and SYDVKM. The CDR3 covers 14 residues. The ends were cut back, 7 bases at V and 3 bases at J, with 13 bases in the middle. The DNA of the CDR3 is TGTGCCAGCAAGACAAGGGGGACCAATCAGCCCCAGCATTTT. Translation: CASKTRGTNQPQHF.

The chain recombines TRBV30 with TRBJ2-3; D unclear. CDR1 is GTSNPN and CDR2 is SVGIG in the germline V gene (reference sequence). The CDR3 has 14 residues. V gave up 2 bases and J gave up 4 bases, with 13 bases separating them. The CDR3 coding sequence is TGTGCCTGGAGTAAAACAGAAGTGCCAGATACGCAGTATTTT. Its protein is CAWSKTEVPDTQYF. The full variable domain, rest sourced from reference TRBV30 and TRBJ2-3, is SQTIHQWPATLVQPVGSPLSLECTVEGTSNPNLYWYRQAAGRGLQLLFYSVGIGQISSEVPQNLSASRPQDRQFILSSKKLLLSDSGFYLCAWSKTEVPDTQYFGPGTRLTVL.

This clone was counted a single time. The V and J genes are TRBV5-1 and TRBJ1-2; D is unclear. The CDR3 is 14 residues long. Trimming cost V 0 bases and J 5 bases, with 11 bases left between them. Germline values: CDR1 SGHRS, CDR2 YFSETQ. As DNA, the CDR3 is TGCGCCAGCAGCTTGGAGACAATCGCTTATGGCTACACCTTC. It yields the protein CASSLETIAYGYTF.

The chain links TRBV28 to TRBJ1-2; TRBD1 matches 9 bases. The CDR3 is made up of 14 amino acids. Trimming took 6 bases from V and 6 from J; bases not matched to a gene: 8. Germline V lookup: CDR1 MDHEN, CDR2 SYDVKM. The CDR3 nucleotides are TGTGCCAGCAGCCACACTACAGGGGGCGATGGCTACACCTTC. The encoded protein is CASSHTTGGDGYTF.

The chain couples TRBV6-5 to TRBJ2-7, with D hard to call. V was pared by 0 bases and J by 2 bases, with 8 bases between. The CDR3 totals 14 residues. CDR1 MNHEY and CDR2 SVGAGI come from the germline V gene. The CDR3 DNA reads as TGTGCCAGCAGTTACTCGGCAGTAACCTACGAGCAGTACTTC. Its translation: CASSYSAVTYEQYF.

This clone has a handful of counts. This chain uses TRBV19 with TRBJ2-1, with TRBD1 identical over 8 bases. Germline V gene sequence: CDR1 LNHDA, CDR2 SQIVND (reference sequence). This CDR3 region has 15 residues. The junction had 2 bases not matched to a gene; V was cut back by 4 bases and J by 0 bases. The CDR3 DNA sequence: TGTGCCAGTAGTAGACAGGGGAGCTCCTACAATGAGCAGTTCTTC. It is translated as CASSRQGSSYNEQFF.

The chain links TRBV14 to TRBJ2-7; 10 nucleotides match TRBD1. V was clipped by 2 bases and J by 3 bases; unmatched bases: 1. From germline, CDR1 is SGHDN and CDR2 FVKESK. The CDR3 contains 14 residues. The chain's CDR3 is CASSQWTGGYEQYF. CDR3 in DNA: TGTGCCAGCAGCCAATGGACAGGGGGCTACGAGCAGTACTTC. Complete variable domain (other parts from reference TRBV14 and TRBJ2-7): EAGVTQFPSHSVIEKGQTVTLRCDPISGHDNLYWYRRVMGKEIKFLLHFVKESKQDESGMPNNRFLAERTGGTYSTLKVQPAELEDSGVYFCASSQWTGGYEQYFGPGTRLTVT.

V usage is TRBV19 and J usage is TRBJ1-5; 10 nucleotides align to TRBD1. Looked up from germline, CDR1 is LNHDA and CDR2 is SQIVND (reference sequence). This CDR3 region has 16 residues. J gave up 3 bases and V 7 bases, and 9 bases lay outside the gene matches. CDR3 nucleotides: TGTGCCAGTAACGACGGGGGACAGGGGCCCAATCAGCCCCAGCATTTT. Amino acid sequence: CASNDGGQGPNQPQHF.

This clone has only a few counts. This sequence joins TRBV4-1 and TRBJ2-1, with a weak D call TRBD1 (7 bases). Trimming left V 0 bases short and J 8 bases short, with 14 bases between. The length of the CDR3 is 15 residues. From germline, CDR1 is MGHRA and CDR2 YSYEKL. In nucleotides, the CDR3 is TGCGCCAGCAGCCAAGATTCAGGGGGGTGGTATGAGCAGTTCTTC. Translated, it gives CASSQDSGGWYEQFF.

V is TRBV5-1 and J is TRBJ2-2, with D unclear. This CDR3 has 16 amino acids. Germline assignment: CDR1 SGHRS and CDR2 YFSETQ. The V gene lost 2 bases and the J gene lost 5 bases, with 16 bases spanning the gap. The CDR3 DNA follows: TGCGCCAGCAGCTTATTCTCCGAGACACAGACCGGGGAGCTGTTTTTT. Its translation: CASSLFSETQTGELFF.

The V call is TRBV5-1, the J call TRBJ2-1, with 9 bases matching TRBD2. V trimming: 0 bases; J trimming: 9 bases; junction bases outside the gene matches: 7. Germline values: CDR1 SGHRS, CDR2 YFSETQ. CDR3 length: 15 amino acids. CDR3 residues: CASSLGLAGRGEQFF. The CDR3 region has the DNA TGCGCCAGCAGCTTGGGGCTAGCGGGACGGGGTGAGCAGTTCTTC.